This is a list of T cell receptor beta chains from one sample in a study of early T cells in non-severe SARS-CoV-2 infection. TCRdb reanalysed the 5' RACE reads using MiXCR and keeps one entry per CDR3 protein. The top ten clones hold about 3.1% of a sample with around 52,000 distinct CDR3 sequences, around 12% of them seen once. The sequenced sample consisted of whole blood. These receptors came from an adult who was a healthcare worker with PCR-confirmed SARS-CoV-2 infection or an uninfected control (not recorded which). Both conserved end residues are part of each CDR3. D genes are given only for firm matches. Clone size appears in some rows only: once, few, many, or a class for an expanded clone.

size,J,D,V,DNA,CDR3
many,TRBJ1-1,.,TRBV29-1,TGCAGCGTTGAAGAGGGGTCGCGAGTAACTGAAGCTTTCTTT,CSVEEGSRVTEAFF
many,TRBJ1-6,.,TRBV28,TGTGCCAGCAGTTCGACGACAGATTATAATTCACCCCTCCACTTT,CASSSTTDYNSPLHF
many,TRBJ1-5,.,TRBV6-1,TGTGCCAGCAGACAGGGTTATAGCAATCAGCCCCAGCATTTT,CASRQGYSNQPQHF
many,TRBJ2-5,.,TRBV10-3,TGTGCCATCAGGCCGGGGACGCCACCAGAGACCCAGTACTTC,CAIRPGTPPETQYF
.,TRBJ1-4,TRBD1,TRBV11-2,TGTGCCAGCAGCTTAGGGGACAGGGACGGTGAAAAACTGTTTTTT,CASSLGDRDGEKLFF
.,TRBJ2-1,TRBD2,TRBV5-6,TGTGCCAGCAGCTTGGCCACCTCCGGGAGGGTCTACAATGAGCAGTTCTTC,CASSLATSGRVYNEQFF
many,TRBJ2-4,.,TRBV29-1,TGCAGCGTTGAAGATCCTCGAGCCAAAAACATTCAGTACTTC,CSVEDPRAKNIQYF
many,TRBJ2-1,.,TRBV3-1,TGTGCCAGCAGCGACTCTCTCAATGAGCAGTTCTTC,CASSDSLNEQFF
many,TRBJ1-2,.,TRBV29-1,TGCAGCGTTGAAGGGTCAGGACTTAACTATGGCTACACCTTC,CSVEGSGLNYGYTF
many,TRBJ1-4,TRBD1,TRBV7-2,TGTGCCAGCAGCCCAGGGGGTCCAGGGAATGAAAAACTGTTTTTT,CASSPGGPGNEKLFF
many,TRBJ2-2,.,TRBV5-5,TGTGCCAGCAGCTTGATGGGGCCGACCAAGAACACCGGGGAGCTGTTTTTT,CASSLMGPTKNTGELFF
.,TRBJ1-1,.,TRBV3-1,TGTGTCAGCAGCCAAGAATGGACGGTGAACACTGAAGCTTTCTTT,CVSSQEWTVNTEAFF
many,TRBJ2-5,.,TRBV20-1,TGCAGTGCTAGAGACGACAGACAAGAGACCCAGTACTTC,CSARDDRQETQYF
.,TRBJ1-2,TRBD1,TRBV29-1,TGCAGCGTCTCACAGGGGGCGTATGGCTACACCTTC,CSVSQGAYGYTF
.,TRBJ2-7,.,TRBV6-5,TGTGCCAGCACCGAAGGACCGACGAGCCCCTACGAGCAGTACTTC,CASTEGPTSPYEQYF
.,TRBJ1-5,.,TRBV4-2,TGTGCCAGCAGCCAAGGGACAGTTAGCAATCAGCCCCAGCATTTT,CASSQGTVSNQPQHF
few,TRBJ2-5,.,TRBV20-1,TGCAGCGCCGGGACAGGGGACCTTAGCGGGAGGGCCGAAGAGACCCAGTACTTC,CSAGTGDLSGRAEETQYF
many,TRBJ2-7,.,TRBV28,TGTGCCAGCAGTCGGGGTATGGCCACCTACGAGCAGTACTTC,CASSRGMATYEQYF
many,TRBJ2-2,.,TRBV11-2,TGTGCCAGCAGCTTAGTGTGGCAGCGGAACACCGGGGAGCTGTTTTTT,CASSLVWQRNTGELFF
many,TRBJ2-1,.,TRBV6-1,TGTGCCACCCAGGGAAACATCTACAATGAGCAGTTCTTC,CATQGNIYNEQFF
few,TRBJ2-3,.,TRBV3-2,TGTGCCAGCAGCCAAGATCCGAGAACAGATACGCAGTATTTT,CASSQDPRTDTQYF
.,TRBJ1-6,.,TRBV4-1,TGCGCCAGCAGCCATCCTTCAGGATCCCCCCTCCACTTT,CASSHPSGSPLHF
.,TRBJ2-7,.,TRBV2,TGTGCCAGCAGTGAACAGGGGAGGGTTGGCGAGCAGTACTTC,CASSEQGRVGEQYF
.,TRBJ1-5,.,TRBV7-9,TGTGCCAGCAGCTTAGCGCCGGGGGAGCCCCAGCATTTT,CASSLAPGEPQHF
.,TRBJ2-7,.,TRBV9,TGTGCCAGCAGCCCCCGAGACAAGGACCCCTACGAGCAGTACTTC,CASSPRDKDPYEQYF
few,TRBJ2-5,TRBD2,TRBV2,TGTGCCAACAGAGCCGGGACTAGCCCAACGGATGGAGAGACCCAGTACTTC,CANRAGTSPTDGETQYF
few,TRBJ2-7,TRBD2,TRBV6-2/TRBV6-3,TGTGCCAGCCGGGGGACTAGCAAAAATCCGTACTTC,CASRGTSKNPYF
few,TRBJ2-5,.,TRBV3-1,TGTGCCAGCAGCCAACGTGGGACGGGGGAAGAGACCCAGTACTTC,CASSQRGTGEETQYF
.,TRBJ1-5,TRBD1,TRBV27,TGTGCCAGCAGTTTAGCCGGCGCCGGGACAGGGGTAAGGCAGCCCCAGCATTTT,CASSLAGAGTGVRQPQHF
many,TRBJ1-1,.,TRBV6-5,TGTGCCAGCAGTTATGGTAGAGACACTGAAGCTTTCTTT,CASSYGRDTEAFF
many,TRBJ2-3,.,TRBV6-5,TGTGCCAGCAGTTATCGACTAGCAGATACGCAGTATTTT,CASSYRLADTQYF
many,TRBJ2-1,TRBD2,TRBV2,TGTGCCAGCAGTGAAGGGGGACTAGCGGTCTCTGAGCAGTTCTTC,CASSEGGLAVSEQFF
many,TRBJ1-5,.,TRBV15,TGTGCCACCAGCAGAGACTATCCGGACGGCCCAAAGGGTCCCCAGCATTTT,CATSRDYPDGPKGPQHF
many,TRBJ2-2,.,TRBV5-1,TGCGCCAGCAGCTTGGGTCCGGTCCCCCCCACCGGGGAGCTGTTTTTT,CASSLGPVPPTGELFF
many,TRBJ2-1,.,TRBV5-4,TGTGCCAGCAGCTTGGGACAGCCCAATGAGCAGTTCTTC,CASSLGQPNEQFF
many,TRBJ2-1,TRBD2,TRBV5-1,TGCGCCAGCAGCCTGAGACTAGCGGGAAGGAGCTCCTACAATGAGCAGTTCTTC,CASSLRLAGRSSYNEQFF
few,TRBJ1-2,.,TRBV7-2,TGTGCCAGCAGCTTAGACAGAGCGGGCTACACCTTC,CASSLDRAGYTF
many,TRBJ2-7,.,TRBV10-3,TGTGCCATCAGCGGGAGAATAGACGAGCAGTACTTC,CAISGRIDEQYF
.,TRBJ2-2,TRBD2,TRBV20-1,TGCAGTGCTAGAGGTCGAGCGGGGGTCAACACCGGGGAGCTGTTTTTT,CSARGRAGVNTGELFF
many,TRBJ1-1,TRBD1,TRBV29-1,TGCAGCGTCGACAGGGCGAACACTGAAGCTTTCTTT,CSVDRANTEAFF
few,TRBJ1-4,TRBD1,TRBV7-2,TGTGCCAGCAGCTTGGACAGGACTTCGGAAAAACTGTTTTTT,CASSLDRTSEKLFF
.,TRBJ1-6,.,TRBV2,TGTGCCAGCCTCGGGGCGGGAAATTCACCCCTCCACTTT,CASLGAGNSPLHF
.,TRBJ2-2,TRBD1,TRBV28,TGTGCCAGCAGTTTGGACAGGGTTTACACCGGGGAGCTGTTTTTT,CASSLDRVYTGELFF
many,TRBJ2-1,.,TRBV20-1,TGCAGTGTTTCCCTCGGGCTAGAGATTTACAATGAGCAGTTCTTC,CSVSLGLEIYNEQFF
.,TRBJ2-7,.,TRBV29-1,TGCAGCGTTGAAGATTCCAGGGGAGGCTACGAGCAGTACTTC,CSVEDSRGGYEQYF
.,TRBJ1-5,TRBD1,TRBV7-3,TGTGCCAGCAGCCCCACCAGGGGGAATCAGCCCCAGCATTTT,CASSPTRGNQPQHF
many,TRBJ1-1,TRBD1,TRBV7-6,TGTGCCAGCAGCTTAGAGACAGGGGAGTCGTGGAGGAACACTGAAGCTTTCTTT,CASSLETGESWRNTEAFF
.,TRBJ1-1,.,TRBV7-8,TGTGCCAGCAGCTCCCGGGACCTCAACACTGAAGCTTTCTTT,CASSSRDLNTEAFF
.,TRBJ2-7,.,TRBV20-1,TGCAGTGCTTTTGGGGATACACAGGGATTCTCCTACGAGCAGTACTTC,CSAFGDTQGFSYEQYF
many,TRBJ2-3,.,TRBV20-1,TGCAGTGCAGACGGACAGACTACGCAGTATTTT,CSADGQTTQYF
.,TRBJ1-3,.,TRBV5-1,TGCGCCAGCAGCCAGGAGGTTGGAAACACCATATATTTT,CASSQEVGNTIYF
many,TRBJ2-3,TRBD1,TRBV14,TGTGCCAGCAGCCAGGGCGGGACAGGGCGCACAGATACGCAGTATTTT,CASSQGGTGRTDTQYF
many,TRBJ2-3,.,TRBV4-2,TGTGCCAGCAGCCAATCAAATACGCAGTATTTT,CASSQSNTQYF
many,TRBJ1-5,TRBD1,TRBV10-2,TGCGCCAGCAGTGCAGAGGGGGCTCCTGGGCAGCCCCAGCATTTT,CASSAEGAPGQPQHF
many,TRBJ1-5,TRBD1,TRBV2,TGTGCCAGCAGAGGGGGCGCAGCTCAGCCCCAGCATTTT,CASRGGAAQPQHF
.,TRBJ1-2,TRBD1,TRBV5-1,TGCGCCAGCAGCTTCGGACAGGGGGTTTATGGCTACACCTTC,CASSFGQGVYGYTF
few,TRBJ2-2,.,TRBV5-4,TGTGCCAGCAGCTTGCTAGGGCACACCGGGGAGCTGTTTTTT,CASSLLGHTGELFF
many,TRBJ2-5,.,TRBV5-5,TGTGCCAGCAGCTTCGGACTGTTGCAAGAGACCCAGTACTTC,CASSFGLLQETQYF
many,TRBJ2-3,TRBD2,TRBV19,TGTGCCAGTAGTATGCTAGCGGGACGAAGCACAGATACGCAGTATTTT,CASSMLAGRSTDTQYF
few,TRBJ1-5,TRBD1,TRBV29-1,TGCAGCGCTGGTTCGACAGGGATCGGTCAGCCCCAGCATTTT,CSAGSTGIGQPQHF